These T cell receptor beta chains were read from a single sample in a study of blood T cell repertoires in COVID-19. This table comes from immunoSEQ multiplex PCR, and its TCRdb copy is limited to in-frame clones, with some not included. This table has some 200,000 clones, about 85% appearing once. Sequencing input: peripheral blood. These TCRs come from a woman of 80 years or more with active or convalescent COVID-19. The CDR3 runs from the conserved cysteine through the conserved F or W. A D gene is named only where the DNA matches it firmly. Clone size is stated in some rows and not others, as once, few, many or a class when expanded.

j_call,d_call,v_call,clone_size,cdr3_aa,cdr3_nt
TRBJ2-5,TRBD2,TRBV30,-,CAWSHRTSGGETQYF,TGTGCCTGGAGTCACCGGACTAGCGGGGGAGAGACCCAGTACTTC
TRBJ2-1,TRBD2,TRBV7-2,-,CASSPAGGYNEQFF,TGTGCCAGCAGTCCAGCGGGGGGCTACAATGAGCAGTTCTTC
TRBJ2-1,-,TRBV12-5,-,CASGSQATRGVLEQFF,TGTGCTAGTGGTTCCCAGGCGACTAGAGGGGTATTGGAGCAGTTCTTC
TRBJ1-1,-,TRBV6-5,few,CASSSVSVNTEAFF,TGTGCCAGCTCTTCGGTTTCGGTGAACACTGAAGCTTTCTTT
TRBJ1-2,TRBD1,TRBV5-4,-,CASSLPTGDGYTF,TGTGCCAGCAGCCTGCCAACAGGGGATGGCTACACCTTC
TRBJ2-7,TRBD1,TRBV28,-,CASSTPGTAYEQYF,TGTGCCAGCAGTACCCCCGGGACAGCCTACGAGCAGTACTTC
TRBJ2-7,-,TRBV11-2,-,CASSLPRGISYEQYF,TGTGCCAGCAGCTTACCGAGGGGGATCTCCTACGAGCAGTACTTC
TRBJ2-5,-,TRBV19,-,CASSIDSVYRQETQYF,TGTGCCAGTAGTATAGATTCAGTGTACAGGCAAGAGACCCAGTACTTC
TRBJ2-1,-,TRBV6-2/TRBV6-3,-,CASSYSASDPYNEQFF,TGTGCCAGCAGTTACTCGGCTAGCGACCCCTACAATGAGCAGTTCTTC
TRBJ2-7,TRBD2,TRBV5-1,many,CASSLRASGIYEQYF,TGCGCCAGCAGCCTAAGGGCTAGCGGGATATACGAGCAGTACTTC
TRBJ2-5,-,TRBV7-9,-,CASSLGSVGGQETQYF,TGTGCCAGCAGCTTAGGTAGCGTAGGTGGACAAGAGACCCAGTACTTC
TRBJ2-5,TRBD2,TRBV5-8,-,CASATGTSGRPQETQYF,TGTGCCAGCGCGACCGGGACTAGCGGGAGGCCCCAAGAGACCCAGTACTTC
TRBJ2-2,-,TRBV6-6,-,CASSRFRGTLVAGELFF,TGTGCCAGCAGTCGTTTCAGGGGCACGCTTGTAGCTGGGGAGCTGTTTTTT
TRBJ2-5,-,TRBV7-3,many,CASSLRFSGTQYF,TGTGCCAGCAGCTTACGGTTTTCTGGGACCCAGTACTTC
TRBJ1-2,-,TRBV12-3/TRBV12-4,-,CASSLGVNYGYTF,TGTGCCAGCAGTTTGGGAGTTAACTATGGCTACACCTTC
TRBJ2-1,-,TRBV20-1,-,CSVAGTEQFF,TGCAGTGTCGCCGGGACAGAGCAGTTCTTC
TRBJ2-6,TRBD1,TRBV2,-,CASTVGTGRSGANVLTF,TGTGCCAGCACTGTAGGGACAGGGCGCTCTGGGGCCAACGTCCTGACTTTC
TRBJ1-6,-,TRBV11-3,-,CASSLDSSYNSPLHF,TGTGCCAGCAGCTTAGACAGCTCCTATAATTCACCCCTCCACTTT
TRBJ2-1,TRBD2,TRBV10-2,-,CAKSGGVNEQFF,TGCGCCAAAAGCGGGGGGGTCAATGAGCAGTTCTTC
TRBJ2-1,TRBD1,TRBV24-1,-,CATSDSSKGQHYNEQFF,TGTGCCACCAGTGATTCCTCCAAGGGACAGCACTACAATGAGCAGTTCTTC
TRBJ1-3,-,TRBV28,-,CASSLRGTASSGNTIYF,TGTGCCAGCAGTTTACGGGGAACGGCAAGCTCTGGAAACACCATATATTTT
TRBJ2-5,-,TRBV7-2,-,CASSLAEGGETQYF,TGTGCCAGCAGCTTAGCCGAGGGTGGAGAGACCCAGTACTTC
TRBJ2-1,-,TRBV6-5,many,CASSYVSRAAYNEQFF,TGTGCCAGCAGTTATGTGTCCAGGGCGGCCTACAATGAGCAGTTCTTC
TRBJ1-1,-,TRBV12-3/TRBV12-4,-,CASSFGPNTEAFF,TGTGCCAGCAGTTTCGGTCCAAACACTGAAGCTTTCTTT
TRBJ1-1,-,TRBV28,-,CASSLRRTEAFF,TGTGCCAGCAGCCTCAGGAGGACTGAAGCTTTCTTT
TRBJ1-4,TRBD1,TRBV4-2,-,CASSQDRGQRLFF,TGTGCCAGCAGCCAAGATAGGGGGCAGAGACTGTTTTTT
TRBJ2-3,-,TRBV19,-,CASSPIRARGTDTQYF,TGTGCCAGTAGCCCCATCCGGGCCAGGGGCACAGATACGCAGTATTTT
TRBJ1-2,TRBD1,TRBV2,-,CASSEDRGTNYGYTF,TGTGCCAGCAGTGAGGACAGGGGAACTAACTATGGCTACACCTTC
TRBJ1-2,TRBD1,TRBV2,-,CASSPGQYYGYTF,TGTGCCAGCAGCCCGGGACAGTACTATGGCTACACCTTC
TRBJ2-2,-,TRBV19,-,CASSKGGQRAGELFF,TGTGCCAGTAGTAAAGGGGGACAAAGAGCCGGGGAGCTGTTTTTT
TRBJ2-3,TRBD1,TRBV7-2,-,CASSFDTGVGTDTQYF,TGTGCCAGCAGCTTCGACACAGGGGTGGGCACAGATACGCAGTATTTT
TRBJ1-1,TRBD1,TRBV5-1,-,CASSLVQGARTEAFF,TGCGCCAGCAGCTTGGTACAGGGGGCGCGAACTGAAGCTTTCTTT
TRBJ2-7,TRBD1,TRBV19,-,CASGVSGQGLYEQYF,TGTGCCAGTGGTGTGTCTGGACAGGGGTTATACGAGCAGTACTTC
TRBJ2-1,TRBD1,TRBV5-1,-,CASSLGDRYNEQFF,TGCGCCAGCAGCTTGGGGGACAGATACAATGAGCAGTTCTTC
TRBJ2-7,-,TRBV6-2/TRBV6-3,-,CASSSPPTLGYEQYF,TGTGCCAGCAGTTCCCCGCCCACCCTCGGGTACGAGCAGTACTTC
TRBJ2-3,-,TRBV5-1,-,CASRADTDTQYF,TGCGCCAGCAGAGCGGACACAGATACGCAGTATTTT
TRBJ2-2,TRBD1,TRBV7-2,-,CASSLGQGRTGELFF,TGTGCCAGCAGCTTAGGACAGGGAAGGACCGGGGAGCTGTTTTTT
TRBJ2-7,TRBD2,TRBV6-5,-,CASSGTSGSYEQYF,TGTGCCAGCTCGGGGACTAGCGGCTCCTACGAGCAGTACTTC
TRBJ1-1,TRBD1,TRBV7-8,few,CASSLGQGNTEAFF,TGTGCCAGCAGCTTAGGACAGGGTAACACTGAAGCTTTCTTT
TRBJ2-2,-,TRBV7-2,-,CASSLVVWDSAGELFF,TGTGCCAGCAGCTTAGTGGTCTGGGACTCAGCCGGGGAGCTGTTTTTT
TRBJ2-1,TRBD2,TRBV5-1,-,CASGDGGSSYNEQFF,TGCGCCAGCGGTGACGGGGGGAGCTCCTACAATGAGCAGTTCTTC
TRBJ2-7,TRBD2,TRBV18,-,CASQGGVSYEQYF,TGTGCCAGCCAGGGAGGGGTTTCCTACGAGCAGTACTTC
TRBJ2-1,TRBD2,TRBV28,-,CASSPPGLAGVTSSYNEQFF,TGTGCCAGCAGCCCGCCCGGACTAGCGGGAGTAACGAGCTCCTACAATGAGCAGTTCTTC
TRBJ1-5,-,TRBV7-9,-,CASSSSGVGLEGPQHF,TGTGCCAGCAGCTCTAGTGGGGTAGGACTCGAAGGGCCCCAGCATTTT
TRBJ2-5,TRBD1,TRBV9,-,CASSVDYRGQETQYF,TGTGCCAGCAGCGTGGATTACAGGGGCCAAGAGACCCAGTACTTC
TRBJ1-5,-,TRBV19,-,CASSPGGTNQPQHF,TGTGCCAGTAGTCCCGGCGGAACCAATCAGCCCCAGCATTTT
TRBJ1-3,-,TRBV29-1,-,CSVREGNTIYF,TGCAGCGTGAGGGAGGGAAACACCATATATTTT
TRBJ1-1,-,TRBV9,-,CASSVAVNTEAFF,TGTGCCAGCAGCGTAGCCGTGAACACTGAAGCTTTCTTT
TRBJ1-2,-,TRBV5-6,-,CASSFGGNYGYTF,TGTGCCAGCAGCTTTGGAGGAAACTATGGCTACACCTTC
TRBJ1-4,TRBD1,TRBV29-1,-,CSVMTGGREKLFF,TGCAGCGTGATGACAGGGGGGCGCGAAAAACTGTTTTTT
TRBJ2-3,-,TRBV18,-,CASSPRGDSTDTQYF,TGTGCCAGCTCACCACGCGGGGATAGCACAGATACGCAGTATTTT
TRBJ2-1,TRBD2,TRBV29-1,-,CSVRLTSGKYNEQFF,TGCAGCGTTCGTCTCACTAGCGGGAAGTACAATGAGCAGTTCTTC
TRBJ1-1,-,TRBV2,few,CASTKGGNTEAFF,TGTGCCAGCACTAAAGGGGGGAACACTGAAGCTTTCTTT
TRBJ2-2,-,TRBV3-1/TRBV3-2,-,CASSPLGRTGELFF,TGTGCCAGCAGCCCCTTGGGGCGGACCGGGGAGCTGTTTTTT
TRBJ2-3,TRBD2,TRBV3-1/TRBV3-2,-,CASSQDQSGGFTDTQYF,TGTGCCAGCAGCCAAGATCAAAGCGGGGGTTTCACAGATACGCAGTATTTT
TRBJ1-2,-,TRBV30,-,CAWGHLANYGYTF,TGTGCCTGGGGACACCTAGCTAACTATGGCTACACCTTC
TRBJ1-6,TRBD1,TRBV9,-,CASSVGGTAYNSPLHF,TGTGCCAGCAGCGTAGGGGGGACAGCTTATAATTCACCCCTCCACTTT
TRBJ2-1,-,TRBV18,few,CASSPPALDNEQFF,TGTGCCAGCTCACCACCGGCCCTAGACAATGAGCAGTTCTTC
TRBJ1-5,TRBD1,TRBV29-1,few,CSVASVAGGVNQPQHF,TGCAGCGTCGCGTCGGTTGCAGGGGGCGTCAATCAGCCCCAGCATTTT